This is a list of T cell receptor beta chains from one sample in a study of OX40 agonist ivuxolimab in advanced cancers. Assay used: immunoSEQ multiplex PCR; TCRdb lists only in-frame clones, some missing. The sample lists some 83,000 clones, nearly 95% occurring once. The sequences come from CD4+ or CD8+ T cells sorted from blood, collected in a trial of the OX40 agonist ivuxolimab. The receptors come from an adult with an advanced solid tumor such as melanoma, head and neck, liver or kidney cancer. Both conserved end residues are part of each CDR3. D genes are given only for firm matches. Expanded clones get a size class; other rows say once, few or many, or leave the size out.

j_call v_call d_call clone_size cdr3_aa cdr3_nt
TRBJ1-4 TRBV28 TRBD1 - CASSLQGAGEKLFF TGTGCCAGCAGTCTACAGGGGGCCGGTGAAAAACTGTTTTTT
TRBJ2-2 TRBV9 - - CASSVEWRARGNTGELFF TGTGCCAGCAGCGTAGAATGGAGAGCCAGGGGGAACACCGGGGAGCTGTTTTTT
TRBJ2-7 TRBV10-1 - - CASSEFGFYEQYF TGCGCCAGCAGTGAGTTTGGATTTTACGAGCAGTACTTC
TRBJ2-2 TRBV19 - - CASPRGTTGELFF TGTGCCAGTCCGCGGGGAACGACCGGGGAGCTGTTTTTT
TRBJ2-2 TRBV6-5 TRBD1 - CASSQPTGAGELFF TGTGCCAGCAGCCAGCCTACAGGGGCCGGGGAGCTGTTTTTT
TRBJ2-7 TRBV27 - - CASSLLSIPYEQYF TGTGCCAGCAGTCTTCTTTCGATTCCCTACGAGCAGTACTTC
TRBJ1-2 TRBV7-2 - - CASRRGYGYTF TGTGCCAGCAGGCGGGGCTATGGCTACACCTTC
TRBJ1-1 TRBV6-5 - - CASSYSNLNTEAFF TGTGCCAGCAGTTACTCGAACCTGAACACTGAAGCTTTCTTT
TRBJ2-7 TRBV9 - - CASSVGGSGEQYF TGTGCCAGCAGCGTAGGGGGGAGTGGGGAGCAGTACTTC
TRBJ1-2 TRBV20-1 - once CSAGYGYTF TGCAGTGCGGGTTATGGCTACACCTTC
TRBJ2-2 TRBV9 TRBD1 once CASSVSGTGVGELFF TGTGCCAGCAGCGTATCCGGGACAGGGGTCGGGGAGCTGTTTTTT
TRBJ2-3 TRBV6-4 - - CASSDYFWDRTDTQYF TGTGCCAGCAGTGACTATTTCTGGGACCGCACAGATACGCAGTATTTT
TRBJ2-3 TRBV6-1 - - CASSEGTGWTDTQYF TGTGCCAGCAGTGAAGGTACGGGGTGGACAGATACGCAGTATTTT